This entry lists 5 T cell receptor beta chains sequenced from one sample in a study of blood T cells in healthy people across ages. Through a sample-barcoded 5' primer and a J-beta primer mix, a second PCR was run for roughly 6 to 12 cycles. Each CDR3 protein gets one entry after TCRdb re-called the 5' RACE reads with MiXCR. The table has 600,000 or so distinct CDR3 sequences, 25% to 35% seen once; the top ten hold less than 20%. The material sequenced was blood. The origin of the receptors is a woman of 80 years or more in good health.

This clonotype was counted a few times. This may stem from a read error, because a much larger clone lies one nucleotide away. V gene TRBV29-1 combines with J gene TRBJ2-7, with TRBD1 matching over 9 bases. CDR3 size: 13 residues. Unmatched junction bases numbered 6, after V lost 6 bases and J lost 3 bases. CDR1 is SQVTM and CDR2 is ANQGSEA in the germline V gene. The CDR3 nucleotides read TGCAGCGTGGAGACAGGGGGGTGCTACGAGCAGTACTTC. Its protein is CSVETGGCYEQYF.

This clonotype was observed a handful of times. This could be a read error, since a much larger clone is one nucleotide away. This sequence joins TRBV5-1 and TRBJ2-7; D is ambiguous. CDR1 and CDR2 (germline): SGHRS, YFSETQ. This CDR3 has 14 amino acids. Trimming left V 0 bases short and J 7 bases short, with 14 bases between. CDR3 sequence: CASSLERAPDEQYF. Written as DNA, the CDR3 is TGCGCCAGCAGCTTGGAACGGGCTCCCGATGAGCAGTACTTC.

This clonotype was recorded many times. This rearrangement joins TRBV27 to TRBJ1-2; 7 bases map to TRBD1. Per the germline V gene, CDR1 is MNHEY and CDR2 is SMNVEV (reference sequence). V lost 6 bases to trimming and J lost 2 bases; unmatched junction nucleotides: 3. The CDR3 has 13 residues. CDR3 sequence: CASRRDRNYGYTF. The CDR3 DNA reads as TGTGCCAGCAGACGGGACAGAAACTATGGCTACACCTTC.

This clonotype was detected many times. The V and J genes are TRBV6-1 and TRBJ1-2; D is uncertain. Germline V gives CDR1 MNHNS, CDR2 SASEGT. CDR3 size: 12 residues. The V gene lost 7 bases and the J gene lost 2 bases, with 8 bases spanning the gap. DNA of the CDR3: TGTGCCAGCAACGAGGGAAACTATGGCTACACCTTC. It specifies CASNEGNYGYTF.

This clonotype was detected only once. This may be a read error: a much more frequent sequence differs by one nucleotide. CDR3: CASSRRVAPNYDYTF. Written as DNA, the CDR3 is TGTGCCAGCAGCCGAAGGGTCGCTCCTAACTATGACTACACCTTC. V gene TRBV13 combines with J gene TRBJ1-2, with no clear D. Germline V gene sequence: CDR1 PRHDT, CDR2 FYEKMQ (reference sequence). CDR3 size: 15 residues.